What follows are 8 T cell receptor beta chains derived from one specimen sequenced in a study of T cell responses to AZD1222 COVID-19 vaccine. Clones were sequenced by immunoSEQ multiplex PCR, and TCRdb holds only the in-frame ones, with some missing. The table lists 150,000 to 200,000 clones, approximately 94% of them singletons, with about 1% in the top ten. The starting material was peripheral blood, obtained 28 days after the second AZD1222 dose. These receptors came from an adult who received the AZD1222 COVID-19 vaccine.

In this sample, this clone turned up once. The V and J genes are TRBV4-1 and TRBJ1-2, with 8 bases lining up with TRBD1. The CDR3 has 14 amino acids. V shed 2 bases and J 2 bases; nucleotides not matched to a gene: 1. Germline CDR1 and CDR2: MGHRA and YSYEKL. Written as DNA, the CDR3 is TGCGCCAGCAGCCAAAACAGGGGGAACTATGGCTACACCTTC. Its protein product is CASSQNRGNYGYTF.

The V gene is TRBV13, the J gene TRBJ1-3, with no clear D. Trimming removed 6 bases from V and 0 bases from J, with 6 bases in between. Germline CDR1 and CDR2: PRHDT and FYEKMQ (reference sequence). This CDR3 contains 13 residues. The CDR3 reads CASRGLSGNTIYF. In DNA, the CDR3 is TGTGCCAGCAGGGGCCTCTCTGGAAACACCATATATTTT.

This chain uses TRBV5-4 with TRBJ2-2; 8 bases map to TRBD1. Germline V gives CDR1 SGHNT, CDR2 YYREEE (reference sequence). The CDR3 loop spans 16 amino acids. V was clipped by 4 bases and J by 4 bases; unmatched bases: 9. The CDR3 DNA reads TGTGCCAGCAGCCGACAGGGGAGTGCGGGCACCGGGGAGCTGTTTTTT. As protein: CASSRQGSAGTGELFF.

The V gene is TRBV18, the J gene TRBJ1-5; 10 nucleotides line up with TRBD1. V gave up 4 bases and J gave up 11 bases; unmatched junction bases: 8. The CDR3 runs 14 residues. Germline values: CDR1 KGHSH, CDR2 LQKENI. The CDR3 region is CASSRDRGERAQHF. As DNA, the CDR3 is TGTGCCAGCTCACGGGACAGGGGTGAAAGAGCCCAGCATTTT.

The chain employs TRBV7-3 and TRBJ1-3; TRBD1 might be the D (5 bases). V dropped 5 bases and J dropped 4 bases, with 18 bases sitting between them. Per the germline V gene, CDR1 is SGHTA and CDR2 is FQGTGA. The CDR3 is made up of 16 amino acids. The CDR3: CASSKGLTGAGNTIYF. The CDR3 region has the DNA TGTGCCAGCAGCAAGGGGCTTACGGGAGCAGGAAACACCATATATTTT.

The genes are TRBV28 and TRBJ1-5; unclear D gene. Germline V gives CDR1 MDHEN, CDR2 SYDVKM. V dropped 7 bases and J dropped 5 bases, with 9 bases sitting between them. The CDR3 loop spans 12 amino acids. Here the CDR3 DNA reads TGTGCCAGCACGGGAGCACATCAGCCCCAGCATTTT. Translating gives CASTGAHQPQHF.

V gene TRBV5-1 combines with J gene TRBJ1-2; no reliable D call. The ends were cut back, 0 bases at V and 5 bases at J, with 20 bases in the middle. Germline CDR1 and CDR2: SGHRS and YFSETQ. The CDR3 totals 17 residues. CDR3 region: CASSLEASAGRGYGYTF. Written as DNA, the CDR3 is TGCGCCAGCAGCTTGGAAGCCTCGGCGGGTCGAGGGTATGGCTACACCTTC.

The V and J genes are TRBV5-6 and TRBJ2-7, with 9 bases aligning to TRBD1. The CDR3 runs to 15 residues. With V trimmed by 4 bases and J by 5 bases, 10 bases remained unmatched. In germline, CDR1 is SGHDT, CDR2 YYEEEE. CDR3 DNA: TGTGCCAGCAGCCGGTGGGGGACAGGGCGAGACGAGCAGTACTTC. The encoded protein is CASSRWGTGRDEQYF.